This TCR beta chain derives from a study of naive and memory T cell subsets. Regarding this clonotype: The antigen is unknown.

Study-wide results and caveats: In CD4 and CD8 cells, diversity dropped from naive through EMRA. There was no ground truth to check naive and memory subset results. In naive cells, over 95% of TCR sequences were seen only once.

Two oligonucleotides, mixed equimolar, formed the beta constant-region primer covering TRBC1 and TRBC2. TCRdb ran MiXCR on the UMI-ligation and nested PCR reads and lists one entry per CDR3 protein. The data hold about 85,000 distinct CDR3 sequences, with about an eighth observed a single time. Trimming removed 0 bases from V and 1 base from J, with 9 bases in between. The CDR3 is 15 residues long. Germline values: CDR1 LGHNA, CDR2 YSLEER. The chain is built from TRBV4-3 and TRBJ1-2; D is ambiguous. The sequencing sample was made of central memory CD4+ T cells from blood. The receptor comes from a human donor in good health. The CDR3 DNA reads TGCGCCAGCAGCCAAGAAGTGAACCATAACTATGGCTACACCTTC. Translating gives CASSQEVNHNYGYTF.